These T cell receptor beta chains were read from a single sample in a study of shared clonotypes between healthy human individuals. Profiled with immunoSEQ multiplex PCR; TCRdb holds only in-frame clones, not every one. Among fewer than 550,000 clones listed, about 75% were seen once. What was sequenced was PBMCs. The origin of the receptors is a woman aged 40-49 years in good health. Some clones in this sample may be carry-over from other donors' samples. The conserved cysteine and the conserved F or W are not part of the CDR3 here.

TRBV19,ASSTRDTGKLF
TRBV5-1,ASSLGLAGGDNEQF
TRBV29-1,SVGKTLENGETQY
TRBV7-9,ASSLGGFRAQY
TRBV19,ASSRRSSTRTDTQY
TRBV29-1,SVGDLSQTQY
TRBV5-1,ASHLGGELF
TRBV5-1,ASSLGQETGELF
TRBV6-1,ASSETQITDTQY
TRBV6-5,ASTKTSVGEQF
TRBV10-3,AISGGGDRRSSYEQY
TRBV6-5,ASSKPELSYEQY
TRBV10-1,ASSGTGQLHRYEQY
TRBV7-2,ASSPTGGPHYEQY
TRBV18,ASSPLGTGGFYEQY
TRBV7-2,ASSLELGSRTEAF
TRBV28,ASQGPDSNQPQH
TRBV6-6,ASSYSRFWTGEAF
TRBV7-3,ASSLRGMGTGELF
TRBV10-3,AISEASGSYEQY
TRBV21-1,ASSKLAGDRYEQY
TRBV7-2,ASSVTNYGYT
TRBV7-3,ASSPGQTGTGELF
TRBV7-3,ASSLLSGKAGELF
TRBV7-9,ASSPMIGLAGSTGELF
TRBV5-1,ASSLEGLVYNEQF
TRBV11-3,ASSDGHSPGAGELF
TRBV28,ASSFFREDQETQY
TRBV11-3,ASSFEASGELF
TRBV5-4,ASSRGLAGGEETQY
TRBV7-9,ASSSLAGGTDTQY
TRBV9,ASSVGLAENTGELF